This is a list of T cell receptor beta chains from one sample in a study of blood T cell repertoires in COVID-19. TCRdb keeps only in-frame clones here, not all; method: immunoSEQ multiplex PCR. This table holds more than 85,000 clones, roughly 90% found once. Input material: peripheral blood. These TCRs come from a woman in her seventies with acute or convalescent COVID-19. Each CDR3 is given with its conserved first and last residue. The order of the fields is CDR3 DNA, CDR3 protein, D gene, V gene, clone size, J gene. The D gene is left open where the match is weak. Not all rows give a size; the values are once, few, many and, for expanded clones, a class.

TGCGCCAGCAGCTTGGACAGGGCGGGTGTGGGTGGATCTGGTAACGAAAAACTGTTTTTT,CASSLDRAGVGGSGNEKLFF,TRBD1,TRBV4-1,.,TRBJ1-4
TGTGCCAGCACCCCCGGGACTAGCGGGGAGGGGCAGCAGTTCTTC,CASTPGTSGEGQQFF,TRBD2,TRBV27,once,TRBJ2-1
TGTGCCAGCAGTTACTCGTCAGGGCAAGAGACCCAGTACTTC,CASSYSSGQETQYF,.,TRBV6-5,.,TRBJ2-5
TGTGCCAGCAGCCCGTACGGGGGGCGCGAGCAGTACTTC,CASSPYGGREQYF,.,TRBV9,once,TRBJ2-7
TGCAGCGCTAGCGGGAGGGGCAATGAGCAGTTCTTC,CSASGRGNEQFF,TRBD2,TRBV29-1,.,TRBJ2-1
TGTGCCAGTAGTTCAGTTAGCACAGATACGCAGTATTTT,CASSSVSTDTQYF,.,TRBV19,.,TRBJ2-3
TGCGCCAGCAGCTTGATGACAGGGGGCGCCGGAACAGATACGCAGTATTTT,CASSLMTGGAGTDTQYF,TRBD1,TRBV5-1,.,TRBJ2-3
TGTGCCAGCAGTCCGGGACATACCTTTGGAAACACCATATATTTT,CASSPGHTFGNTIYF,.,TRBV28,.,TRBJ1-3
TGTGCCAGTAGTATCGGGGGGACAGGGGGCGGCAATGGCTACACCTTC,CASSIGGTGGGNGYTF,TRBD1,TRBV19,.,TRBJ1-2
TGTGCCAGTCGACGGGGGACAACTAATGAAAAACTGTTTTTT,CASRRGTTNEKLFF,.,TRBV11-2,.,TRBJ1-4
TGTGCCAGCGGAAGGGACAGGGTCGCAGAAAAACTGTTTTTT,CASGRDRVAEKLFF,TRBD1,TRBV6-5,.,TRBJ1-4
TGTGCCACCAGCGAGGGGGAGAGGAAACTGTTTTTT,CATSEGERKLFF,.,TRBV15,.,TRBJ1-4
TGTGCCACCAGCAGAGATCCTGGCAGGGGAATAGGTCAGCCCCAGCATTTT,CATSRDPGRGIGQPQHF,.,TRBV15,.,TRBJ1-5
TGTGCCAGCAGCACGGGCGGGGGTAATGAAAAACTGTTTTTT,CASSTGGGNEKLFF,.,TRBV5-5,.,TRBJ1-4
TGTGCCAGCAGTGACAGGGGGAGGAATGAAAAACTGTTTTTT,CASSDRGRNEKLFF,TRBD1,TRBV2,.,TRBJ1-4
TGTGCCAGCAGTGGACGCCAAGGGGGCCTTAATGAAAAACTGTTTTTT,CASSGRQGGLNEKLFF,TRBD1,TRBV6-1,few,TRBJ1-4
TGCAGCGTTCGGTCTGGAAACACCATATATTTT,CSVRSGNTIYF,.,TRBV29-1,.,TRBJ1-3
TGTGCCAGTTCTAGGGGACTATCCTACAATGAGCAGTTCTTC,CASSRGLSYNEQFF,TRBD2,TRBV19,.,TRBJ2-1
TGCGCCAGCAGCTTTGTAGCGGGATTGAACACCGGGGAGCTGTTTTTT,CASSFVAGLNTGELFF,TRBD2,TRBV5-1,.,TRBJ2-2
TGTGCCAGCAGCCAAGTTAGGACAGGGGTTTCTCACTATGGCTACACCTTC,CASSQVRTGVSHYGYTF,TRBD1,TRBV4-2,.,TRBJ1-2
TGCAGCGTTCACACGGGACAAGAGACCCAGTACTTC,CSVHTGQETQYF,.,TRBV29-1,once,TRBJ2-5
TGTGCCAGCAGTGAACAGACATCGGCTCCCCTCCACTTT,CASSEQTSAPLHF,.,TRBV6-4,.,TRBJ1-6
TGTGCCAGCGTCAGGGGGGATAGCTATGGCTACACCTTC,CASVRGDSYGYTF,TRBD1,TRBV2,few,TRBJ1-2
TGTGCCAGCAGCGATGCCGGGACAGCTGCCTACGAGCAGTACTTC,CASSDAGTAAYEQYF,TRBD1,TRBV28,.,TRBJ2-7
TGTGCCAGCGGAAAGCAGGGGGCGAGTACTGAAGCTTTCTTT,CASGKQGASTEAFF,TRBD1,TRBV7-2,few,TRBJ1-1
TGTGCCAGTAGTCTGACAGTGTATGGCTACACCTTC,CASSLTVYGYTF,.,TRBV19,.,TRBJ1-2
TGCAGCGTTGACGATACGAGAGACAGGGGGCAAAGGAACTATGGCTACACCTTC,CSVDDTRDRGQRNYGYTF,TRBD1,TRBV29-1,few,TRBJ1-2
TGTGCCAGCAGCCTGAGAGAGCCCAGGAATTCACCCCTCCACTTT,CASSLREPRNSPLHF,.,TRBV21-1,few,TRBJ1-6
TGTGCCAGCAGTTACTCGATGCAGTCGGGTAATGAAAAACTGTTTTTT,CASSYSMQSGNEKLFF,.,TRBV6-2/TRBV6-3,.,TRBJ1-4
TGTGCCAGCAGTGCTTACGGTCAGCCCCAGCATTTT,CASSAYGQPQHF,.,TRBV27,few,TRBJ1-5
TGTGCCAGCAGGGCCGCCGGGAACTACGAGCAGTACTTC,CASRAAGNYEQYF,.,TRBV2,.,TRBJ2-7
TGTGCCAGCAGTCCACAGGATCGAAACACCATATATTTT,CASSPQDRNTIYF,.,TRBV28,.,TRBJ1-3
TGTGCCAGCAGTTTCTGGCAGGGGGTCAGCATTCAGTACTTC,CASSFWQGVSIQYF,TRBD1,TRBV28,.,TRBJ2-4
TGTGCCACCAGCAGAGATGACAGGGGTGAGGAGACCCAGTACTTC,CATSRDDRGEETQYF,TRBD1,TRBV15,.,TRBJ2-5
TGTGCCAGTAGTCCCCTTTCGGGGTCTGGGGCCAACGTCCTGACTTTC,CASSPLSGSGANVLTF,.,TRBV19,.,TRBJ2-6
TGTGCCAGTAGTACCGGGGGTTACAGGGGGAACACTGAAGCTTTCTTT,CASSTGGYRGNTEAFF,TRBD1,TRBV19,.,TRBJ1-1
TGTGCCAGCAGCCTGCGACAGGGCTTGAACACTGAAGCTTTCTTT,CASSLRQGLNTEAFF,TRBD1,TRBV13,.,TRBJ1-1
TGTGCCAGCAGCTTACCAGGGGGCTGGTACACTGAAGCTTTCTTT,CASSLPGGWYTEAFF,TRBD1,TRBV11-2,few,TRBJ1-1
TGTGCCAGCAGCTTACAGACTAGCGGAAACACAGATACGCAGTATTTT,CASSLQTSGNTDTQYF,TRBD2,TRBV5-4,.,TRBJ2-3
TGTGCCAGCAGTTTCCTTGCGGGAACCGGGGAGCTGTTTTTT,CASSFLAGTGELFF,.,TRBV27,once,TRBJ2-2
TGTGCCACCAGTGATAGCGGGGGCTCCTACAATGAGCAGTTCTTC,CATSDSGGSYNEQFF,TRBD2,TRBV24-1,.,TRBJ2-1
TGTGCCAGCAGTTATGGGTTAGCGGGAGGGAATACGCAGTATTTT,CASSYGLAGGNTQYF,TRBD2,TRBV6-5,few,TRBJ2-3
TGTGCCAGCAGTTTTAATCCCACCGGGGAGCTGTTTTTT,CASSFNPTGELFF,.,TRBV12-3/TRBV12-4,.,TRBJ2-2
TGTGCCAGCACCACGGAGAGGGACAGGGCGAGATACGAGCAGTACTTC,CASTTERDRARYEQYF,TRBD1,TRBV28,.,TRBJ2-7
TGTGCCAGCAGCCAAGACCGGGTTTCTAATGAAAAACTGTTTTTT,CASSQDRVSNEKLFF,.,TRBV3-1/TRBV3-2,.,TRBJ1-4
TGTGCCAGCAGCTTGGGAGGGCTTGGTGGAAACACCATATATTTT,CASSLGGLGGNTIYF,.,TRBV5-8,.,TRBJ1-3
TGTGCCACCAGTCCTCCGACAGGGGGCTACAATGAGCAGTTCTTC,CATSPPTGGYNEQFF,TRBD1,TRBV24-1,.,TRBJ2-1
TGTGCCAGCAGGACAGGGGAACGGAATTCACCCCTCCACTTT,CASRTGERNSPLHF,TRBD1,TRBV5-6,.,TRBJ1-6
TGTGCCAGCAGCTTGGAGCCCGAAAAGAACACTGAAGCTTTCTTT,CASSLEPEKNTEAFF,.,TRBV5-4,.,TRBJ1-1
TGTGCCAGCAGTTACTCAACAGCGAACACCGGGGAGCTGTTTTTT,CASSYSTANTGELFF,.,TRBV6-2/TRBV6-3,once,TRBJ2-2
TGCAGCGTTCGCGCTAGCGGGAGCTACGAGCAGTACTTC,CSVRASGSYEQYF,TRBD2,TRBV29-1,.,TRBJ2-7
TGTGCCAGTAGCAGGCGGGGGGAATACAATGAGCAGTTCTTC,CASSRRGEYNEQFF,TRBD2,TRBV19,.,TRBJ2-1
TGTGCCAGTAGTACCCTTGGGCAGGCCAGCAACATGAACACTGAAGCTTTCTTT,CASSTLGQASNMNTEAFF,.,TRBV19,.,TRBJ1-1
TGTGCCAGTAGTATAGGACCACGGGGGGGTCAGGGGACCCAGTACTTC,CASSIGPRGGQGTQYF,TRBD2,TRBV19,.,TRBJ2-5
TGTGCCAGCAGCCAGGGGTTGAGTAGCAATCAGCCCCAGCATTTT,CASSQGLSSNQPQHF,.,TRBV6-2/TRBV6-3,.,TRBJ1-5
TGCGCCAGCAGCTTGGTACTAGCGGGTCTCACAGATACGCAGTATTTT,CASSLVLAGLTDTQYF,TRBD2,TRBV5-1,once,TRBJ2-3
TGTGCCAGCAGCCAAGACAGTGGTCAGCCCCAGCATTTT,CASSQDSGQPQHF,.,TRBV4-2,.,TRBJ1-5
TGTGCCACCAGTGATGCAAACCGCATGATAGCGGGGCGCGGGGAGCTGTTTTTT,CATSDANRMIAGRGELFF,TRBD2,TRBV24-1,.,TRBJ2-2
TGTGCCAGTAGTGGGGACAGGGGCGCAGATACGCAGTATTTT,CASSGDRGADTQYF,TRBD1,TRBV19,.,TRBJ2-3